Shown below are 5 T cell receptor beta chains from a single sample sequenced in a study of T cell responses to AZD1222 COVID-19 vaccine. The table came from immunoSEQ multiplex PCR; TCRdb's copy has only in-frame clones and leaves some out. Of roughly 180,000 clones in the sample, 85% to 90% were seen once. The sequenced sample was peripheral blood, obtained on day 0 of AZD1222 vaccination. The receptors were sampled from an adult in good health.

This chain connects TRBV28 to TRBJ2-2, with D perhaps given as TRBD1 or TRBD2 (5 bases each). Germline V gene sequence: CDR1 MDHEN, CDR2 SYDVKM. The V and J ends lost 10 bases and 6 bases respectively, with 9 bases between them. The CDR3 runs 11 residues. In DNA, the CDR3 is TGTGCCACAAGGGGAGCCGGGGAGCTGTTTTTT. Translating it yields CATRGAGELFF.

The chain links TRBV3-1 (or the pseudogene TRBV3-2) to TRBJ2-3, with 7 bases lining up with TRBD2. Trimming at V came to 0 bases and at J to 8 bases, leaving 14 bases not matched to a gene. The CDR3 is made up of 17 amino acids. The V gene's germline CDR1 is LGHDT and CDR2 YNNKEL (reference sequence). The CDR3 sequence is CASSQDLSFTSVGTQYF. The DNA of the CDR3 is TGTGCCAGCAGCCAAGATCTTAGCTTCACTAGCGTGGGTACGCAGTATTTT.

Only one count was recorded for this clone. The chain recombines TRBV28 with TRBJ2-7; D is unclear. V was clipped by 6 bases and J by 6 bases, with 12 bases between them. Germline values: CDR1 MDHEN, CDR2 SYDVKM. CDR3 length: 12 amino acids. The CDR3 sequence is CASRLDIGEQYF. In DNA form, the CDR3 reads TGTGCCAGCAGACTCGACATCGGCGAGCAGTACTTC.

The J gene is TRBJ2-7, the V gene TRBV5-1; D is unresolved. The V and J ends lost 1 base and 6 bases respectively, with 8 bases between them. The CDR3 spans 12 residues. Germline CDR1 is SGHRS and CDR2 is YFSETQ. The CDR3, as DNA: TGCGCCAGCAGCTTGTATGCCGGCGAGCAGTACTTC. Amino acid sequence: CASSLYAGEQYF.

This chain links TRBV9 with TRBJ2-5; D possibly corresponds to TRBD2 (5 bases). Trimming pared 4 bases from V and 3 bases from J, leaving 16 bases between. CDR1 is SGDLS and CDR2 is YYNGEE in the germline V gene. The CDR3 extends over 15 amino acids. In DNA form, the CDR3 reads TGTGCCAGCAGCTCCGGGGAAGCTATTGAAGAGACCCAGTACTTC. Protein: CASSSGEAIEETQYF.